One sample yielded the 31 T cell receptor beta chains listed below, sequenced in a study of shared clonotypes between healthy human individuals. Generated by immunoSEQ multiplex PCR, the TCRdb table keeps only in-frame clones and is missing some. The repertoire holds 1.5 million to 2.5 million clones, with roughly 95% as singletons. CD45RO-negative cells were positively selected for CCR7, leaving out terminally differentiated effector memory CD45RA+ cells. The sample comprised naive CD8+ T cells sorted from blood. The receptors shown here come from a young man in good health.

This rearrangement joins TRBV2 to TRBJ2-7, with D perhaps matching TRBD1 or TRBD2 (5 bases each). CDR3 length: 14 residues. From germline, CDR1 is SNHLY and CDR2 FYNNEI. Trimming shortened V by 6 bases and J by 2 bases, and 14 bases separated the two germline ends. The CDR3 spells CASRPGRLAYEQYF. CDR3 nucleotides: TGTGCCAGCAGGCCGGGACGGTTGGCCTACGAGCAGTACTTC.

V usage is TRBV15 and J usage is TRBJ1-4; D is unclear. The ends were cut back, 5 bases at V and 4 bases at J, with 11 bases in the middle. Germline V gives CDR1 LNHNV, CDR2 YYDKDF (reference sequence). The CDR3 totals 14 residues. The CDR3 loop is CATSPGEFNEKLFF. CDR3 bases: TGTGCCACCAGCCCCGGGGAATTTAATGAAAAACTGTTTTTT.

The chain joins TRBV27 to TRBJ1-2; no definite D call. The V end lost 2 bases, the J end lost 10 bases, and 14 bases lay between the germline ends. Germline V gene data show CDR1 as MNHEY and CDR2 as SMNVEV (reference sequence). The CDR3 runs to 13 residues. The CDR3 DNA sequence: TGTGCCAGCAGTTTAGGTTCCCACAGCCCCTACACCTTC. This codes for CASSLGSHSPYTF.

CDR3 amino acids: CASSLSGTSGGEQYF. DNA of the CDR3: TGTGCCAGCAGCTTGTCCGGGACTAGCGGGGGTGAGCAGTACTTC. The chain is built from TRBV7-2 and TRBJ2-7; 14 bases align to TRBD2. The germline gives CDR1 SGHTA, CDR2 FQGNSA. The length of the CDR3 is 15 residues. V lost 3 bases and J lost 7; bases outside the gene matches: 5.

The CDR3 loop reads CASTLGGGYGYTF. The CDR3 DNA sequence: TGTGCCAGCACCCTAGGGGGGGGTTACGGCTACACCTTC. The rearrangement uses TRBV7-9 and TRBJ1-2, with D possibly matching TRBD1 (6 bases). Trimming pared 7 bases from V and 8 bases from J, leaving 17 bases between. The V gene's germline CDR1 is SEHNR and CDR2 FQNEAQ (reference sequence). The CDR3 consists of 13 residues.

This clone was found once. DNA of the CDR3: TGTGCCAGCAGCTTGGTCGGACTAGCGGGAGACGAGCAGTACTTC. It encodes CASSLVGLAGDEQYF. The chain links TRBV5-5 to TRBJ2-7; 13 bases line up with TRBD2. CDR3 length: 15 residues. Germline V gene sequence: CDR1 SGHKS, CDR2 YYEKEE (reference sequence). After removal of 0 bases from V and 5 bases from J, the junction contained 2 bases not matched to a gene.

V is TRBV28 and J is TRBJ1-2; TRBD1 is a possible D gene (5 bases). Trimming cost V 6 bases and J 4 bases, with 18 bases left between them. CDR1 MDHEN and CDR2 SYDVKM come from the germline V gene. CDR3 length: 15 residues. DNA for the CDR3: TGTGCCAGCAGACACCGGGACGCCCCGAGCTATGGCTACACCTTC. This codes for CASRHRDAPSYGYTF.

The gene calls are TRBV4-1 and TRBJ1-1, with a weak D call TRBD1 (5 bases). V was shortened by 4 bases and J by 1 base, with 13 bases between the two germline ends. Germline assignment: CDR1 MGHRA and CDR2 YSYEKL. The CDR3 length is 15 residues. The CDR3 protein is CASSPQGSRNTEAFF. CDR3 sequence (DNA): TGCGCCAGCAGCCCTCAGGGATCTCGGAACACTGAAGCTTTCTTT.

The V call is TRBV7-9, the J call TRBJ2-7; D may be TRBD1 (6 bases). V lost 5 bases to trimming and J lost 3 bases, with 11 bases between them. Germline CDR1 reads SEHNR; CDR2 reads FQNEAQ (reference sequence). The CDR3 has 13 residues. The chain's CDR3 is CASSTEDSYEQYF. Here the CDR3 DNA reads TGTGCCAGCAGCACGGAGGACAGCTACGAGCAGTACTTC.

The count of this clone is one. The gene calls are TRBV27 and TRBJ2-1; D is unclear. This CDR3 is built from 11 residues. CDR1 is MNHEY and CDR2 is SMNVEV in the germline V gene (reference sequence). V dropped 6 bases and J dropped 5 bases, with 5 bases sitting between them. Here the CDR3 DNA reads TGTGCCAGCAGACAAAACAATGAGCAGTTCTTC. This gives the protein CASRQNNEQFF.

The chain joins TRBV7-2 to TRBJ2-1, with D possibly TRBD2 on 7 matching bases. This CDR3 has 16 residues. With 4 bases removed from V and 7 bases from J, the gap between germline ends came to 20 bases. Germline assignment: CDR1 SGHTA and CDR2 FQGNSA. DNA of the CDR3: TGTGCCAGCAGCTCGGGGGGCGACAGGCGGTTTAATGAGCAGTTCTTC. Translating it yields CASSSGGDRRFNEQFF.

For this clone: Within the sample, other DNA sequences also encode this same CDR3. This chain joins TRBV9 and TRBJ2-1, with TRBD2 identical over 8 bases. The V segment lost 0 bases and the J segment 7 bases; nucleotides outside the gene matches: 3. The CDR3 consists of 14 residues. The germline V gene has CDR1 SGDLS and CDR2 YYNGEE. The CDR3 DNA reads as TGTGCCAGCAGCGTAGCGGGAGGGCCGAATGAGCAGTTCTTC. It translates to CASSVAGGPNEQFF.

V and J are TRBV10-3 and TRBJ1-1; a possible D gene is TRBD1 (5 bases). Per germline, CDR1 ENHRY and CDR2 SYGVKD. Trimming removed 10 bases from V and 6 bases from J, with 12 bases in between. CDR3 length: 11 amino acids. CDR3 bases: TGTGCCACCTCTGCGGGGCCTGAAGCTTTCTTT. Translated: CATSAGPEAFF.

The chain carries TRBV19 and TRBJ2-7, with D possibly TRBD1 on 6 matching bases. The CDR3 sequence is 14 residues long. Per germline, CDR1 LNHDA and CDR2 SQIVND (reference sequence). The ends were cut back, 1 base at V and 6 bases at J, with 13 bases in the middle. The DNA of the CDR3 is TGTGCCAGTAGTATAGCGGGACACAACGTCGAGCAGTACTTC. Residues: CASSIAGHNVEQYF.

The chain couples TRBV5-4 to TRBJ2-5, with a tentative D call TRBD1 (6 bases). Trimming removed 0 bases from V and 6 bases from J, with 12 bases in between. Germline assignment: CDR1 SGHNT and CDR2 YYREEE (reference sequence). The CDR3 is made up of 14 amino acids. CDR3 sequence (DNA): TGTGCCAGCAGCTTGGACAGGGAAGTAAAGACCCAGTACTTC. The encoded protein is CASSLDREVKTQYF.

The chain joins TRBV4-1 to TRBJ2-2; no firm D call. V lost 2 bases, J lost 7 bases, and 11 bases lay in between. Germline V CDR1 and CDR2: MGHRA, YSYEKL. The CDR3 runs 14 residues. DNA of the CDR3: TGCGCCAGCAGCCAATCTAGTAGCATCGGGGAGCTGTTTTTT. Encoded protein: CASSQSSSIGELFF.

In regard to this clone: Other DNA sequences in this specimen translate into the identical CDR3. V is TRBV4-1 and J is TRBJ1-3, with TRBD1 matching 7 bases. V lost 3 bases and J lost 1; bases outside the gene matches: 3. The CDR3 extends over 15 amino acids. The V gene's germline CDR1 is MGHRA and CDR2 YSYEKL. Here the CDR3 reads CASSQVQGSGNTIYF. The CDR3 nucleotides are TGCGCCAGCAGCCAGGTACAGGGGTCTGGAAACACCATATATTTT.

J is TRBJ2-7 and V is TRBV6-5, with D unclear. Germline V gene sequence: CDR1 MNHEY, CDR2 SVGAGI. The CDR3 spans 13 residues. V shed 2 bases and J shed 6 bases, with 11 bases lying between them. The CDR3 nucleotides are TGTGCCAGCAGTTACCCTTTCGCGGCCGAGCAGTACTTC. It encodes CASSYPFAAEQYF.

V gene TRBV11-2 combines with J gene TRBJ2-1; 13 nucleotides line up with TRBD2. Germline trimming cut 4 bases from V and 9 bases from J; bases unmatched to any gene: 6. This CDR3 spans 15 amino acids. CDR1 is SGHAT, CDR2 FQNNGV, per germline. The CDR3: CASSSTSGRASEQFF. The CDR3, as DNA: TGTGCCAGCAGCTCAACTAGCGGGAGGGCCAGTGAGCAGTTCTTC.

The V gene is TRBV6-1, the J gene TRBJ1-2; D is ambiguous. The CDR3 has 18 residues. Germline V gives CDR1 MNHNS, CDR2 SASEGT. With 2 bases removed from V and 4 bases from J, the gap between germline ends came to 23 bases. CDR3 DNA sequence: TGTGCCAGCAGTGAACAGGCCGGCGGTGCCTATAGTTCCTATGGCTACACCTTC. This gives the protein CASSEQAGGAYSSYGYTF.

This chain connects TRBV27 to TRBJ2-7; D remains unclear. CDR1 is MNHEY, CDR2 SMNVEV, per germline (reference sequence). With 2 bases removed from V and 4 bases from J, the gap between germline ends came to 9 bases. The CDR3 extends over 13 amino acids. CDR3 nucleotide sequence: TGTGCCAGCAGTTTAGTAGGATTGTACGAGCAGTACTTC. Translated, it gives CASSLVGLYEQYF.

CDR3 amino acids: CASSGRDSSSYNEQFF. Here the CDR3 DNA reads TGCGCCAGCAGCGGGCGAGACAGCAGCTCCTACAATGAGCAGTTCTTC. The chain employs TRBV5-1 and TRBJ2-1; tentative D call: TRBD1 (5 bases). V gave up 4 bases and J gave up 0 bases, with 14 bases separating them. Germline V lookup: CDR1 SGHRS, CDR2 YFSETQ. This CDR3 has 16 amino acids.

This sequence joins TRBV9 and TRBJ1-1; possibly TRBD1 for D (6 bases). CDR3 length equals 15 residues. Germline V CDR1 and CDR2: SGDLS, YYNGEE. V was trimmed by 1 base and J by 7 bases, leaving 17 bases between them. CDR3 residues: CASSVSPEGGDEAFF. The CDR3 coding sequence is TGTGCCAGCAGCGTAAGCCCAGAAGGGGGAGATGAAGCTTTCTTT.

The chain recombines TRBV6-1 with TRBJ2-5; 7 bases are shared with TRBD2. This CDR3 has 15 amino acids. CDR1 and CDR2 from the germline V gene are MNHNS and SASEGT. V shed 7 bases and J 1 base; nucleotides not matched to a gene: 9. CDR3 bases: TGTGCCAGCAAGGAAGGCGGGGGTCTCCAAGAGACCCAGTACTTC. As protein: CASKEGGGLQETQYF.

The gene calls are TRBV4-1 and TRBJ1-1; D might be TRBD1 (5 bases). Looked up from germline, CDR1 is MGHRA and CDR2 is YSYEKL. V lost 1 base and J lost 11, with 8 bases in between. This CDR3 contains 11 residues. The CDR3 sequence: CASSQAGTAFF. CDR3 nucleotide sequence: TGCGCCAGCAGCCAAGCAGGGACCGCTTTCTTT.

J is TRBJ2-1 and V is TRBV9; TRBD2 agrees at 14 bases. Germline lookup yields CDR1 SGDLS and CDR2 YYNGEE. This CDR3 has 17 residues. The J segment lost 8 bases and the V segment lost 4 bases, leaving 11 bases of the junction unmatched. The CDR3 sequence is CASSSRGGTSGSHEQFF. CDR3 nucleotide sequence: TGTGCCAGCAGCTCCCGGGGGGGGACTAGCGGGAGCCATGAGCAGTTCTTC. Looking up the rest from reference TRBV9 and TRBJ2-1 gives the full variable domain: DSGVTQTPKHLITATGQRVTLRCSPRSGDLSVYWYQQSLDQGLQFLIQYYNGEERAKGNILERFSAQQFPDLHSELNLSSLELGDSALYFCASSSRGGTSGSHEQFFGPGTRLTVL.

The chain is built from TRBV27 and TRBJ2-5; D unresolved. In germline, CDR1 is MNHEY, CDR2 SMNVEV (reference sequence). V lost 1 base to trimming and J lost 1 base, with 19 bases between them. The CDR3 spans 18 residues. CDR3 DNA: TGTGCCAGCAGTTTATTAACCCCGTCAGGACCTTCCCAAGAGACCCAGTACTTC. Protein: CASSLLTPSGPSQETQYF.

As to this clone: Other nucleotide sequences from this sample produce the same CDR3. The chain joins TRBV7-9 to TRBJ2-7; 10 bases fit TRBD1. The CDR3 is 15 residues long. The germline V gene encodes CDR1 SEHNR and CDR2 FQNEAQ (reference sequence). With V trimmed by 1 base and J by 3 bases, 3 bases remained unmatched. The CDR3 DNA is TGTGCCAGCAGCTTAGTGGGACAGGGGCTCTACGAGCAGTACTTC. Translation: CASSLVGQGLYEQYF.

This clone showed up just once. The chain has TRBV27 and TRBJ1-1, with a tentative D call TRBD1 (5 bases). The length of the CDR3 is 14 residues. V was pared by 7 bases and J by 1 base, with 13 bases between. The germline V gene has CDR1 MNHEY and CDR2 SMNVEV (reference sequence). The CDR3 DNA reads as TGTGCCAGCATGGCCTGGGGCGCGAACACTGAAGCTTTCTTT. Translation gives CASMAWGANTEAFF.

This clone was seen just once. The chain recombines TRBV10-2 with TRBJ2-1; D call uncertain. Between the trimmed V and J ends, which lost 7 bases and 8 bases, there was a span of 9 bases. Per germline, CDR1 WSHSY and CDR2 SAAADI. This CDR3 is 11 amino acids long. For the CDR3, the DNA is TGCGCCAGCACTATCTTCGATGAGCAGTTCTTC. Protein product: CASTIFDEQFF.

The sample holds one count of this clone. DNA for the CDR3: TGTGCCAGCAGTTTTCAAGGATCGAACACCGGGGAGCTGTTTTTT. Amino acid sequence: CASSFQGSNTGELFF. This sequence joins TRBV28 and TRBJ2-2; D gene ambiguous. The CDR3 spans 15 residues. Between the trimmed V and J ends, which lost 3 bases and 0 bases, there was a span of 8 bases. Germline V lookup: CDR1 MDHEN, CDR2 SYDVKM.